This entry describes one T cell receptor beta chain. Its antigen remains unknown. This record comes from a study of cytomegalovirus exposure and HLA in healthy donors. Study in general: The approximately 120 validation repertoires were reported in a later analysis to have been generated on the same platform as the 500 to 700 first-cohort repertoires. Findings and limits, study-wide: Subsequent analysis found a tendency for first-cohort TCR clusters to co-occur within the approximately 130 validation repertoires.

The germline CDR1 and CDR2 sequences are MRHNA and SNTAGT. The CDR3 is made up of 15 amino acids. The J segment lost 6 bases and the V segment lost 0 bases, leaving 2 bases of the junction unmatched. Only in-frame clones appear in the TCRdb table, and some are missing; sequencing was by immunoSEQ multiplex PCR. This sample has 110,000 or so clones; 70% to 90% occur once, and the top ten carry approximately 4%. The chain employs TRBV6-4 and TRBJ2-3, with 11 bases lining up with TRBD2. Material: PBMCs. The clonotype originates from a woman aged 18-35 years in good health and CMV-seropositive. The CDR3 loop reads CASSDSIAGGDTQYF. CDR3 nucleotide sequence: TGTGCCAGCAGTGACTCGATAGCGGGAGGGGATACGCAGTATTTT.